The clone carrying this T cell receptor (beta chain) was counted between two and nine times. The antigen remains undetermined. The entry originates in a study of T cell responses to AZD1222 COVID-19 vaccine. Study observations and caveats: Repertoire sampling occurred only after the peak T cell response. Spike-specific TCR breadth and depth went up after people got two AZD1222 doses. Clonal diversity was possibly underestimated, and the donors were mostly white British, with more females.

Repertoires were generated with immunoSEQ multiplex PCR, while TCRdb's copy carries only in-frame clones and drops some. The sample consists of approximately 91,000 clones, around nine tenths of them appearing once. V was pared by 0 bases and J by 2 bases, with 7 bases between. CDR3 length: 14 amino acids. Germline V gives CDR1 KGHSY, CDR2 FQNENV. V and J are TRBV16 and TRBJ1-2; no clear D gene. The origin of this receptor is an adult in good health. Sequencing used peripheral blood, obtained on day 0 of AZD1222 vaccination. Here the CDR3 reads CASSQSSGNYGYTF. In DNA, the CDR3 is TGTGCCAGCAGCCAATCCAGCGGCAACTATGGCTACACCTTC.